The clone carrying this T cell receptor beta chain was picked up many times. What it binds is not known. Germline assignment: CDR1 GTSNPN and CDR2 SVGIG (reference sequence). The CDR3 is made up of 12 amino acids. After removal of 5 bases from V and 2 bases from J, the junction contained 3 bases not matched to a gene. The TCR cDNA carried a universal primer site and UMIs from 5'RACE template switching. TCRdb ran MiXCR on the 5' RACE reads and lists one entry per CDR3 protein. The sample holds over 100,000 distinct CDR3 sequences; roughly 8.9% are singletons and the top ten take about 25%. The data were obtained in a study of T cells after yellow fever vaccination. General study findings and limits: Just a small share of clonotypes turned up in the CD4 compartment as well as the CD8 compartment. Reappearance after the booster was observed for most primary-vaccination clones (more than 95% CD4, approximately 90% CD8). A faster peak, day 5 versus 15, was reached by the weaker secondary response.

V is TRBV30 and J is TRBJ2-7; 7 nucleotides line up with TRBD1. The sequence was obtained from a man aged 25-45 years who received the YFV17D yellow fever vaccine. This specimen consisted of CD8+ T cells sorted from PBMCs, obtained 45 days after the yellow fever booster vaccination. In DNA, the CDR3 is TGTGCCTGGTCCCAGGGGGCCTACGAGCAGTACTTC. Protein sequence: CAWSQGAYEQYF.